This T cell receptor beta chain was documented in a study of T cells after yellow fever vaccination. Study-wide results and limits: Repertoires sorted by FACS could include abundant clonotypes that are contaminants from the bulk population.

The CDR3 totals 14 residues. Germline assignment: CDR1 SGHVS and CDR2 FNYEAQ. Trimming took off 4 bases at V and 2 bases at J, with 11 bases between the two ends. It was through 5'RACE template switching that TCR cDNA was made, with a universal primer site and UMIs added. Each CDR3 protein gets one entry after TCRdb re-called the 5' RACE reads with MiXCR. The table shows more than 120,000 distinct CDR3 sequences, with 7.7% occurring only once. This clonotype was counted many times. Its antigen remains unidentified. This sequence joins TRBV7-6 and TRBJ2-5; tentative D call: TRBD1 (6 bases). Here the sequenced sample was CD4+ T cells sorted from PBMCs, taken 5 days after the yellow fever booster vaccination. The sequence was collected from a man aged 30-40 years who received the YFV17D yellow fever vaccine. The chain's CDR3 is CASSSGHKQETQYF. The CDR3 DNA is TGTGCCAGCAGCTCGGGACATAAACAAGAGACCCAGTACTTC.